Shown below are 22 T cell receptor beta chains from a single sample sequenced in a study of siplizumab effects on memory and regulatory T cells. The repertoire was sequenced with immunoSEQ multiplex PCR; TCRdb's copy has only in-frame clones and lacks some. The sample lists tens of thousands of clones, over 85% occurring once. The sequencing sample was made of CD8+ T cells sorted from blood. Receptor source: a human donor in good health.

The chain combines TRBV21-1 with TRBJ1-1; TRBD1 is the table's D call and was not checked against the DNA. TRBV21-1 is classified as a pseudogene. This CDR3 has 15 amino acids. This CDR3 reads CASSKVGQPNTEAFF. In DNA form, the CDR3 reads TGTGCCAGCAGCAAGGTGGGACAGCCAAACACTGAAGCTTTCTTT.

The rearrangement links TRBV30 to TRBJ1-4; D remains ambiguous. In germline, CDR1 is GTSNPN, CDR2 SVGIG (reference sequence). V lost 5 bases to trimming and J lost 6 bases, with 10 bases between them. CDR3 length equals 12 residues. This chain's CDR3 is CAWQDLDEKLFF. The DNA for the CDR3 is TGTGCCTGGCAAGATTTGGATGAAAAACTGTTTTTT. The variable domain in full, with the rest retrieved from reference TRBV30 and TRBJ1-4, is SQTIHQWPATLVQPVGSPLSLECTVEGTSNPNLYWYRQAAGRGLQLLFYSVGIGQISSEVPQNLSASRPQDRQFILSSKKLLLSDSGFYLCAWQDLDEKLFFGSGTQLSVL.

The chain carries TRBV10-3 and TRBJ2-1; possibly TRBD2 for D (6 bases). Germline V gene lookup returns CDR1 ENHRY and CDR2 SYGVKD. The CDR3 is made up of 16 amino acids. Trimming cost V 8 bases and J 0 bases, with 17 bases left between them. The CDR3 nucleotides read TGTGCCATCGGAGGACTATCCCCGAGCTCCTACAATGAGCAGTTCTTC. This gives the protein CAIGGLSPSSYNEQFF.

J is TRBJ1-3 and V is TRBV4-3, with TRBD1 matching over 7 bases. This CDR3 spans 16 amino acids. V lost 2 bases, J lost 2 bases, and 6 bases stayed unmatched. In germline, CDR1 is LGHNA, CDR2 YSLEER. The CDR3 here is CASSQSRGTAGNTIYF. Written as DNA, the CDR3 is TGCGCCAGCAGCCAATCGAGGGGGACAGCTGGAAACACCATATATTTT.

The chain recombines TRBV5-1 with TRBJ2-7; D not resolved. The CDR3 contains 14 residues. Trimming took off 1 base at V and 5 bases at J, with 13 bases between the two ends. CDR1 is SGHRS and CDR2 is YFSETQ in the germline V gene. CDR3 DNA: TGCGCCAGCAGCTTGCTAGGATTCGCCGACGAGCAGTACTTC. Protein: CASSLLGFADEQYF.

This chain connects TRBV21-1 to TRBJ2-5; no check of the table's D call, TRBD1, against the DNA was made. The J call may be faulty, since TRBJ2-7 better matches the DNA end. TRBV21-1 is assigned pseudogene status. The CDR3 runs 14 residues. CDR3 DNA: TGTGCCAGCGCTGAGCAGGGGGTGGGTTACGAGCAGTACTTC. Residues: CASAEQGVGYEQYF.

The chain joins TRBV13 to TRBJ2-7; 12 bases map to TRBD1. V lost 4 bases and J lost 3; bases outside the gene matches: 10. CDR1 is PRHDT, CDR2 FYEKMQ, per germline (reference sequence). The length of the CDR3 is 17 residues. CDR3 DNA sequence: TGTGCCAGCAGCTCCGGGACAGGGGGCACCCTTTACTACGAGCAGTACTTC. Its translation is CASSSGTGGTLYYEQYF.

This chain uses TRBV5-1 with TRBJ2-1; TRBD1 agrees at 10 bases. This CDR3 has 16 residues. CDR1 is SGHRS, CDR2 YFSETQ, per germline. V shed 0 bases and J 4 bases; nucleotides not matched to a gene: 4. CDR3 nucleotide sequence: TGCGCCAGCAGCTTGGGGACAGGGGGTAGATACAATGAGCAGTTCTTC. Translation: CASSLGTGGRYNEQFF.

The gene calls are TRBV7-9 and TRBJ2-2; no clear D. The CDR3 extends over 13 amino acids. Trimming left V 3 bases short and J 4 bases short, with 6 bases between. Per germline, CDR1 SEHNR and CDR2 FQNEAQ (reference sequence). The CDR3 is CASSLSATGELFF. The CDR3 DNA reads TGTGCCAGCAGCTTGAGCGCCACCGGGGAGCTGTTTTTT.

This clone occurred once. This sequence joins TRBV9 and TRBJ2-3; D remains ambiguous. Trimming left V 0 bases short and J 0 bases short, with 8 bases between. The CDR3 consists of 15 residues. Germline V gene sequence: CDR1 SGDLS, CDR2 YYNGEE. This CDR3 reads CASSVAEWSTDTQYF. The CDR3 DNA is TGTGCCAGCAGCGTAGCGGAGTGGAGCACAGATACGCAGTATTTT.

The gene calls are TRBV4-3 and TRBJ2-3; 9 bases match TRBD2. CDR1 LGHNA and CDR2 YSLEER come from the germline V gene. V shed 1 base, J shed 5 bases, and the junction held 7 bases outside the gene matches. The length of the CDR3 is 16 residues. The CDR3 bases are TGCGCCAGCAGCCAAGTGGCTAGCGGGGAAGGAGATACGCAGTATTTT. It encodes CASSQVASGEGDTQYF.

The V gene is TRBV4-2, the J gene TRBJ2-7; a possible D gene is TRBD2 (5 bases). There are 15 residues in the CDR3. Looked up from germline, CDR1 is LGHNA and CDR2 is YNFKEQ. The V end lost 1 base, the J end lost 3 bases, and 13 bases lay between the germline ends. The CDR3 region is CASSQVMGELYEQYF. The CDR3 DNA reads as TGTGCCAGCAGCCAAGTTATGGGAGAACTCTACGAGCAGTACTTC.

The J gene is TRBJ2-1, the V gene TRBV7-3; TRBD2 aligns across 11 bases. V was pared by 5 bases and J by 4 bases, with 4 bases of the junction left unmatched. CDR1 and CDR2 from the germline V gene are SGHTA and FQGTGA. The CDR3 runs 15 residues. Written as DNA, the CDR3 is TGTGCCAGCAGCCTGGGACTAGCGGATTACAATGAGCAGTTCTTC. This translates into CASSLGLADYNEQFF.

J is TRBJ2-1 and V is TRBV11-3; TRBD2 matches 10 bases. J was trimmed by 5 bases and V by 2 bases; bases with no gene match: 6. This CDR3 has 16 amino acids. In germline, CDR1 is SGHNT, CDR2 YENEEA. The CDR3 sequence: CASSLSWTSGHNEQFF. CDR3 in DNA: TGTGCCAGCAGCTTATCCTGGACTAGCGGACACAATGAGCAGTTCTTC.

CDR3 in DNA: TGTGCCTGGGCCGATCAGGGGGCAATTTACGAGCAGTACTTC. This sequence encodes CAWADQGAIYEQYF. The chain employs TRBV30 and TRBJ2-7; 8 positions match TRBD1. Germline trimming cut 5 bases from V and 4 bases from J; bases unmatched to any gene: 10. Germline V CDR1 and CDR2: GTSNPN, SVGIG (reference sequence). CDR3 length: 14 amino acids.

The chain couples TRBV10-3 to TRBJ2-5; D call uncertain. Trimming cost V 3 bases and J 2 bases, with 13 bases left between them. The CDR3 contains 15 residues. Germline V lookup: CDR1 ENHRY, CDR2 SYGVKD. As DNA, the CDR3 is TGTGCCATCAGTGAACCTAGTGGGATACAAGAGACCCAGTACTTC. This gives the protein CAISEPSGIQETQYF.

The rearrangement joins TRBV7-9 to TRBJ2-5, with D maybe TRBD2 (5 bases). Trimming stripped 5 bases from V and 3 bases from J, with 16 bases between. Germline V gene sequence: CDR1 SEHNR, CDR2 FQNEAQ (reference sequence). This CDR3 has 15 residues. The CDR3 loop is CASSRVRADEETQYF. CDR3 bases: TGTGCCAGCAGCCGCGTGAGGGCGGATGAAGAGACCCAGTACTTC.

This clone was counted once. The rearrangement joins TRBV7-3 to TRBJ2-2; TRBD2 aligns across 11 bases. The germline V gene has CDR1 SGHTA and CDR2 FQGTGA. J lost 2 bases, V lost 5 bases, and 4 bases had no gene match. The CDR3 is 16 residues long. The CDR3 sequence is CASSPTSGDNTGELFF. For the CDR3, the DNA is TGTGCCAGCAGCCCGACTAGCGGGGACAACACCGGGGAGCTGTTTTTT.

This clone was observed once. The genes are TRBV7-9 and TRBJ2-4, with 13 bases fitting TRBD2. V shed 2 bases, J shed 6 bases, and the junction held 10 bases outside the gene matches. The CDR3 totals 18 residues. From germline, CDR1 is SEHNR and CDR2 FQNEAQ (reference sequence). The CDR3 is CASSLSDRTSGGGNIQYF. The CDR3 region has the DNA TGTGCCAGCAGCTTATCGGATCGGACTAGCGGGGGCGGAAACATTCAGTACTTC.

The CDR3 coding sequence is TGTGCCAGCAGCCAGAGACCGGGACAGGGAGACAATCAGCCCCAGCATTTT. It specifies CASSQRPGQGDNQPQHF. The rearrangement links TRBV14 to TRBJ1-5; 9 bases map to TRBD1. CDR1 and CDR2 (germline): SGHDN, FVKESK. The CDR3 runs 17 residues. V shed 3 bases and J 3 bases; nucleotides not matched to a gene: 9.

The CDR3 spells CASTAASGPANEQYF. CDR3 nucleotides: TGTGCCAGCACCGCTGCGTCAGGCCCCGCCAACGAGCAGTACTTC. The V gene is TRBV19, the J gene TRBJ2-7; D is uncertain. The germline V gene has CDR1 LNHDA and CDR2 SQIVND (reference sequence). The CDR3 is made up of 15 amino acids. Trimming removed 9 bases from V and 5 bases from J, with 23 bases in between.

The chain links TRBV18 to TRBJ1-5; D possibly corresponds to TRBD1 (5 bases). Germline V lookup: CDR1 KGHSH, CDR2 LQKENI. V was cut by 5 bases and J by 1 base, with 15 bases left in between. This CDR3 is 16 amino acids long. The CDR3 region is CASSEGRGESNQPQHF. The CDR3 DNA is TGTGCCAGCTCAGAGGGCCGGGGGGAAAGCAATCAGCCCCAGCATTTT.